Following are 5 T cell receptor beta chains from one sample sequenced in a study of T cell responses to AZD1222 COVID-19 vaccine. Assay used: immunoSEQ multiplex PCR; TCRdb lists only in-frame clones, some missing. Of nearly 200,000 clones listed, over 85% are singletons. The sequences come from peripheral blood, collected 28 days after the second AZD1222 dose. The receptor source for this set is an adult who received the AZD1222 COVID-19 vaccine.

The chain uses TRBV19 and TRBJ2-7; the D call may be TRBD1 or TRBD2 (5 bases each). V lost 7 bases and J lost 0, with 13 bases in between. The length of the CDR3 is 14 residues. The V gene's germline CDR1 is LNHDA and CDR2 SQIVND (reference sequence). CDR3 residues: CASTGTTSSYEQYF. The CDR3 region has the DNA TGTGCCAGTACCGGGACCACCAGCTCCTACGAGCAGTACTTC.

This chain's CDR3 is CASSIPGQRFTEAFF. DNA for the CDR3: TGTGCCAGCAGTATCCCGGGACAGAGGTTCACTGAAGCTTTCTTT. The chain employs TRBV6-5 and TRBJ1-1; 7 bases line up with TRBD1. The CDR3 runs 15 residues. The junction had 10 bases not matched to a gene; V was cut back by 5 bases and J by 4 bases. Germline V gives CDR1 MNHEY, CDR2 SVGAGI.

The chain joins TRBV4-3 to TRBJ1-6; tentatively, D is TRBD1 (5 bases). V was clipped by 4 bases and J by 8 bases, with 18 bases between them. The CDR3 contains 16 residues. Germline values: CDR1 LGHNA, CDR2 YSLEER. The CDR3 DNA sequence: TGCGCCAGCAGCCGAGACAGTGGGGGAGCGGATTCACCCCTCCACTTT. Translated: CASSRDSGGADSPLHF.

The chain recombines TRBV6-5 with TRBJ1-2; D perhaps matches TRBD1 (6 bases). The CDR3 length is 15 residues. V lost 8 bases and J lost 1, with 17 bases in between. Germline V gives CDR1 MNHEY, CDR2 SVGAGI. The CDR3 DNA is TGTGCCAGCTGCCCCCGGACAGCAATTAACTATGGCTACACCTTC. It codes for CASCPRTAINYGYTF.

The V and J genes are TRBV27 and TRBJ1-6; D ambiguous. Germline CDR1 MNHEY, CDR2 SMNVEV (reference sequence). This CDR3 region has 17 residues. Trimming stripped 6 bases from V and 0 bases from J, with 15 bases between. CDR3 residues: CASSGRTISSYNSPLHF. CDR3 in DNA: TGTGCCAGCAGCGGACGGACTATTAGCTCCTATAATTCACCCCTCCACTTT.